This T cell receptor (beta chain) derives from a study of T cells in Graves' hyperthyroidism and ophthalmopathy. There are many counts of this clonotype. Between the trimmed V and J ends, which lost 7 bases and 8 bases, there was a span of 19 bases. The CDR3 loop spans 14 amino acids. Germline-derived CDR1 and CDR2 are SEHNR and FQNEAQ (reference sequence). TCR beta CDR3 regions were amplified from RNA transcripts. First-round RT-PCR targeting the TCR CDR3 was performed with the HTBI primer set. A single record per CDR3 protein comes from TCRdb applying MiXCR to the multiplex PCR reads. Among around 440,000 distinct CDR3 sequences, around 14% were seen once, and the ten largest hold around 14%.

This sequence joins TRBV7-9 and TRBJ2-3, with a possible D match to TRBD1 (8 bases). The sequenced material came from blood. This clonotype was obtained from a woman aged 18-29 years with Graves' hyperthyroidism. CDR3 DNA sequence: TGTGCCAGCACCTTGGACAGGGAGGGGAGTACGCAGTATTTT. This gives the protein CASTLDREGSTQYF. Supplemented by reference TRBV7-9 and TRBJ2-3, the full variable domain reads DTGVSQNPRHKITKRGQNVTFRCDPISEHNRLYWYRQTLGQGPEFLTYFQNEAQLEKSRLLSDRFSAERPKGSFSTLEIQRTEQGDSAMYLCASTLDREGSTQYFGPGTRLTVL.